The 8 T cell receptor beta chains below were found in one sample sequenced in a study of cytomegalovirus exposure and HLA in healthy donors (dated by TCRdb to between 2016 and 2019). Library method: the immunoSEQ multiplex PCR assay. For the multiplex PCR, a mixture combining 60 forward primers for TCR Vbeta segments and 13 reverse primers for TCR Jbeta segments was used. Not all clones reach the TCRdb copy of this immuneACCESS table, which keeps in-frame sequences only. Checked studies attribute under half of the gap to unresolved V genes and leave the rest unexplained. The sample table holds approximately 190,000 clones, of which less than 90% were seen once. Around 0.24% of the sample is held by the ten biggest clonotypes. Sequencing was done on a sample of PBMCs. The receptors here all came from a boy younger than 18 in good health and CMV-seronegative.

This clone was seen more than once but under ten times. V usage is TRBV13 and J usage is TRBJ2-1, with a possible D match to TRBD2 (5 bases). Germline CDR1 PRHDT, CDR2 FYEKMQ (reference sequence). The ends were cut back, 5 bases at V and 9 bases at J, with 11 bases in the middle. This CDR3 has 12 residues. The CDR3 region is CASSLAPGEQFF. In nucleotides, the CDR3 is TGTGCCAGCAGCCTAGCCCCGGGTGAGCAGTTCTTC.

The CDR3 sequence is CASSSDRGLRGYTF. CDR3 bases: TGTGCCAGCAGCTCGGACAGGGGGCTAAGGGGCTACACCTTC. The chain recombines TRBV5-6 with TRBJ1-2; 11 bases line up with TRBD1. The germline V gene has CDR1 SGHDT and CDR2 YYEEEE. Trimming took 3 bases from V and 8 from J; bases not matched to a gene: 6. The CDR3 length is 14 residues.

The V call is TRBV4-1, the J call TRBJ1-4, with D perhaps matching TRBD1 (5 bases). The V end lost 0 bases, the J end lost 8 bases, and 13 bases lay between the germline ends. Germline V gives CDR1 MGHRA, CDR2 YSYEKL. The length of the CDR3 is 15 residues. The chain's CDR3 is CASSQDQRQLEKLFF. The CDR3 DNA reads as TGCGCCAGCAGCCAAGATCAGCGACAGTTAGAAAAACTGTTTTTT.

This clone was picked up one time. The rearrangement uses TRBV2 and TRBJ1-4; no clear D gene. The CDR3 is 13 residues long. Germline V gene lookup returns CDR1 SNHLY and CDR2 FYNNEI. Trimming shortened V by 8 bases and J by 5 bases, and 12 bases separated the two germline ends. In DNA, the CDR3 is TGTGCCAGCGGAGTACGGCCGAATGAAAAACTGTTTTTT. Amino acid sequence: CASGVRPNEKLFF.

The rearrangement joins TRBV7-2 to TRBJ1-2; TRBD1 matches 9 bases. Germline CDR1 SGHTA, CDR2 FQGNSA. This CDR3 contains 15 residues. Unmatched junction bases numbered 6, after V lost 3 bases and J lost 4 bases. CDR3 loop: CASSFWTGELYGYTF. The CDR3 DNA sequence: TGTGCCAGCAGCTTCTGGACAGGGGAACTCTATGGCTACACCTTC.

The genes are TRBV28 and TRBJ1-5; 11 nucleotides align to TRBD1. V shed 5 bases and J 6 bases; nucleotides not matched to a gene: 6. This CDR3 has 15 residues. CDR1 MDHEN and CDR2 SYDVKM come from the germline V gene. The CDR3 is CASSGTGGFGQPQHF. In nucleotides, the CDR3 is TGTGCCAGCAGTGGGACAGGGGGGTTCGGTCAGCCCCAGCATTTT.

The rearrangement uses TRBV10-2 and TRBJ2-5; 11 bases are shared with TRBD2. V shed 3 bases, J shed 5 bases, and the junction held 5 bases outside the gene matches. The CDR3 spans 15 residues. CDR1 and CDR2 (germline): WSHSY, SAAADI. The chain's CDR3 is CASSDRLAGRETQYF. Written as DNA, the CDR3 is TGCGCCAGCAGTGATAGACTAGCGGGGAGGGAGACCCAGTACTTC.

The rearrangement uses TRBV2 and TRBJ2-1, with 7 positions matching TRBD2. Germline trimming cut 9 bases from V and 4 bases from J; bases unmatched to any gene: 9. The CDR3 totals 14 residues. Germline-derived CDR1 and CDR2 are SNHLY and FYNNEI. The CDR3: CASPGLQRYNEQFF. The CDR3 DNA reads TGTGCCAGTCCGGGACTACAACGGTACAATGAGCAGTTCTTC.